This TCR beta chain originates from a study of control samples from healthy donors and cancer patients. This clone has more than one count but fewer than ten. The CDR3 covers 14 residues. In germline, CDR1 is MDHEN, CDR2 SYDVKM. Trimming took 4 bases from V and 2 from J; bases not matched to a gene: 1. This table comes from immunoSEQ multiplex PCR, and its TCRdb copy is limited to in-frame clones, with some not included. This sample has some 51,000 clones, with roughly 88% found just once. This chain connects TRBV28 to TRBJ1-5; 8 bases match TRBD1. Sequenced input: blood. The receptor was isolated from a man aged 45-60 years in good health. CDR3 residues: CASSSTGGNQPQHF. CDR3 DNA: TGTGCCAGCAGTTCGACAGGGGGCAATCAGCCCCAGCATTTT.